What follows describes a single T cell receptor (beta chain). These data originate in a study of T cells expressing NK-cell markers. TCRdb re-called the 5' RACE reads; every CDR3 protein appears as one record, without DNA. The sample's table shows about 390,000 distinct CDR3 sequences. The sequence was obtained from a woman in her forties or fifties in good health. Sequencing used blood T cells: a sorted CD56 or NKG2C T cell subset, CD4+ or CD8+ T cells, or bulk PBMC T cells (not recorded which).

CDR3: CASSQERGQGPSGANVLTF. V gene TRBV4-2 combines with J gene TRBJ2-6; absent DNA, TCRdb's TRBD1 call cannot be checked. The CDR3 has 19 amino acids. Germline CDR1 LGHNA, CDR2 YNFKEQ.